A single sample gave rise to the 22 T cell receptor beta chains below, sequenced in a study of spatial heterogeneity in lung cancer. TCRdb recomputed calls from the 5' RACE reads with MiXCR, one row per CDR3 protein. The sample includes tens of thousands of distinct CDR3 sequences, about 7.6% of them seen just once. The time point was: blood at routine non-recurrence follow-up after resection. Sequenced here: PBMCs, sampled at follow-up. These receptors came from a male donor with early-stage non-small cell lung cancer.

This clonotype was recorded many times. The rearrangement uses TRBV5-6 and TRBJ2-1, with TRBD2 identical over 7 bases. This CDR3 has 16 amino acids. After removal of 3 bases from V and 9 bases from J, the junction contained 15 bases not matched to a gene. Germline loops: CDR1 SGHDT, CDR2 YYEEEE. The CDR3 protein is CASSSLRHTSVGEQFF. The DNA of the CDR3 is TGTGCCAGCAGCTCTCTAAGACATACTAGCGTGGGTGAGCAGTTCTTC.

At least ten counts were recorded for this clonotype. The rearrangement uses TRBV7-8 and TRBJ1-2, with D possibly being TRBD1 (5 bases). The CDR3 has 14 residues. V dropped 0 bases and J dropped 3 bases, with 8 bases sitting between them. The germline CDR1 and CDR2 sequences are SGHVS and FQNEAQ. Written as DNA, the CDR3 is TGTGCCAGCAGCTTAGCAAGGGGACACTATGGCTACACCTTC. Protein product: CASSLARGHYGYTF.

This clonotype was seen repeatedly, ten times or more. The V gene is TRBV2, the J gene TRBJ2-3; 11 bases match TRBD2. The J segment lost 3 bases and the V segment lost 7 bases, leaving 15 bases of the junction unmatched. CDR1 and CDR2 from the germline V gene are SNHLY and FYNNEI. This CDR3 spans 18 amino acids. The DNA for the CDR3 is TGTGCCAGCACCTCAACCCCAACTAGCGGGGGAGGTACAGATACGCAGTATTTT. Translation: CASTSTPTSGGGTDTQYF.

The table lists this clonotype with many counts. The CDR3 nucleotides are TGTGCCAGCAGCCCCCAAGGACAGGGAGAAGGCTACACCTTC. Residues: CASSPQGQGEGYTF. This sequence joins TRBV7-2 and TRBJ1-2; 8 bases line up with TRBD1. CDR3 length: 14 amino acids. V trimming: 5 bases; J trimming: 8 bases; junction bases outside the gene matches: 10. The germline gives CDR1 SGHTA, CDR2 FQGNSA.

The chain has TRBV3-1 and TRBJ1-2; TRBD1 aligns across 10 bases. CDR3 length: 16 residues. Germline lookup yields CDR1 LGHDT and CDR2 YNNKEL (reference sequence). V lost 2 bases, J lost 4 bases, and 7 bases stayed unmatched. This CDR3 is CASSQNRGQGTYGYTF. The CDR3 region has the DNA TGTGCCAGCAGCCAAAATAGGGGACAGGGGACCTATGGCTACACCTTC.

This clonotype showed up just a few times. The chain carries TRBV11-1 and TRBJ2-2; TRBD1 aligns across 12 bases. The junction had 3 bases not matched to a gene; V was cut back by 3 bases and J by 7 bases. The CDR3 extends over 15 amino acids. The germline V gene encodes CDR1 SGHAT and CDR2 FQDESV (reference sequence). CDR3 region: CASSLGTGGFGELFF. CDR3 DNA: TGTGCCAGCAGCTTGGGGACAGGGGGCTTCGGGGAGCTGTTTTTT.

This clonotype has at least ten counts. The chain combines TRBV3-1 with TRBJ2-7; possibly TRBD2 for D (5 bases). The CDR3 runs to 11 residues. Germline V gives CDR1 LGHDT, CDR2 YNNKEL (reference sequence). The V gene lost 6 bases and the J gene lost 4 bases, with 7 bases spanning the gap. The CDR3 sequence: CASSRGYEQYF. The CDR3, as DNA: TGTGCCAGCAGTCGAGGGTACGAGCAGTACTTC.

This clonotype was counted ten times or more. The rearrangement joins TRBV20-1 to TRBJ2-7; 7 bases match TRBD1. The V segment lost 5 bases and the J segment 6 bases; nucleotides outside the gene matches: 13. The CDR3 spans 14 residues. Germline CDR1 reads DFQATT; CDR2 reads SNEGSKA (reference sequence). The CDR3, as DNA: TGCAGTGCTCTCCTGACAGGGACAAGAGGCGAGCAGTACTTC. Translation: CSALLTGTRGEQYF.

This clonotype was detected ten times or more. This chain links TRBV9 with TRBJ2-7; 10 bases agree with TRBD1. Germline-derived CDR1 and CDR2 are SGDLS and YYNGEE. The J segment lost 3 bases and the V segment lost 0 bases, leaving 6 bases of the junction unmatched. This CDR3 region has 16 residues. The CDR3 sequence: CASSVEYGTGVYEQYF. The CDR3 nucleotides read TGTGCCAGCAGCGTAGAGTATGGGACAGGGGTCTACGAGCAGTACTTC.

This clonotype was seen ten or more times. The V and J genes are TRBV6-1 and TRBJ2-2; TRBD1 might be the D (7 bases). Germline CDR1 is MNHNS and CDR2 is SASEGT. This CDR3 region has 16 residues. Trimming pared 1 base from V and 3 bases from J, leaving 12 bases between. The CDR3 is CASSEGRGEDTGELFF. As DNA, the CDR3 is TGTGCCAGCAGTGAAGGCAGGGGGGAAGACACCGGGGAGCTGTTTTTT.

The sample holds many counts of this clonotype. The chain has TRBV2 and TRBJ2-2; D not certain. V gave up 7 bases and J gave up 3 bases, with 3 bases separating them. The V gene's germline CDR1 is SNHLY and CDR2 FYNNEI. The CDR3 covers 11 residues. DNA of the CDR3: TGTGCCAGCATTTACACCGGGGAGCTGTTTTTT. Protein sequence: CASIYTGELFF.

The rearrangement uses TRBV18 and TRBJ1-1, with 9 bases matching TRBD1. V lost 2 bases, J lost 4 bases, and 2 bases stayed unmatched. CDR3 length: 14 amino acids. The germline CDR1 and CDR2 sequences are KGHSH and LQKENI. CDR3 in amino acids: CASSPRDRATEAFF. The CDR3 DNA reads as TGTGCCAGCTCACCAAGGGACAGGGCCACTGAAGCTTTCTTT.

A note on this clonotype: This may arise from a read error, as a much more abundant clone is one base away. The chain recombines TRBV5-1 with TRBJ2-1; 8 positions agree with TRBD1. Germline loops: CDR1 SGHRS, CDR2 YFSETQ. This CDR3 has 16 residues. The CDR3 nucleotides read TGCACCAGCAGCTTGGTGGTTGGACAGGGCTACAATGAGCAGTTCTTC. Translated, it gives CTSSLVVGQGYNEQFF.

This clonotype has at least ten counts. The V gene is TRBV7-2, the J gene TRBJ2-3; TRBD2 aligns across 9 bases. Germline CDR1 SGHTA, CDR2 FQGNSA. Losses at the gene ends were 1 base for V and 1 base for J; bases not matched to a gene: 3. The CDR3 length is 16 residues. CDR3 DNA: TGTGCCAGCAGCTTAGAGGTAGCGGGGGGCACAGATACGCAGTATTTT. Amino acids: CASSLEVAGGTDTQYF.

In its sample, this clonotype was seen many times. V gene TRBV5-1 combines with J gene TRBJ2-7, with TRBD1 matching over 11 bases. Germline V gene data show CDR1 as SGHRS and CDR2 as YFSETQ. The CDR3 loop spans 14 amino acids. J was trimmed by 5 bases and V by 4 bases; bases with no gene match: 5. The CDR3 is CASSEGTGGNEQYF. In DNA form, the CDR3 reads TGCGCCAGCAGCGAAGGGACAGGGGGAAACGAGCAGTACTTC.

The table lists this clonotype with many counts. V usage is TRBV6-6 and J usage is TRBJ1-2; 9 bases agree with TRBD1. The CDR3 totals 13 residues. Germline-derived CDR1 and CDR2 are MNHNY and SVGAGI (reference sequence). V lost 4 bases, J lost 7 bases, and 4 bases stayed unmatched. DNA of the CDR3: TGTGCCAGCAGTTCCACAGGGGGCAGTGGCTACACCTTC. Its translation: CASSSTGGSGYTF.

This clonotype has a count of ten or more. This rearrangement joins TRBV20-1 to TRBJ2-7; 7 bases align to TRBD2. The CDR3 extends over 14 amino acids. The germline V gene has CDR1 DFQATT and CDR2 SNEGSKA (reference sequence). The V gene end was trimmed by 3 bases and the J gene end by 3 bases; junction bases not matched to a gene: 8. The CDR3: CSARPAGDRYEQYF. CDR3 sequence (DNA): TGCAGTGCTAGGCCGGCGGGGGATCGCTACGAGCAGTACTTC.

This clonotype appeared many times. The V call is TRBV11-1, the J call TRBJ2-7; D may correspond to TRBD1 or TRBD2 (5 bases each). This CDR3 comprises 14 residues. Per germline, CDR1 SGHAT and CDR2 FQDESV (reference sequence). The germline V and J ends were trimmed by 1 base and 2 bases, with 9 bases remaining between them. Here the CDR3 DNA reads TGTGCCAGCAGCTTAGTTGGGGACGCCTACGAGCAGTACTTC. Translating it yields CASSLVGDAYEQYF.

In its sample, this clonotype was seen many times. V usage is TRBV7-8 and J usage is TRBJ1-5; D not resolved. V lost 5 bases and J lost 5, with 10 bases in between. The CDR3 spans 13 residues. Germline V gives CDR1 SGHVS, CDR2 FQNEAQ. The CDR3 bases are TGTGCCAGCAGCCCCGGGTCCGATCAGCCCCAGCATTTT. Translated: CASSPGSDQPQHF.

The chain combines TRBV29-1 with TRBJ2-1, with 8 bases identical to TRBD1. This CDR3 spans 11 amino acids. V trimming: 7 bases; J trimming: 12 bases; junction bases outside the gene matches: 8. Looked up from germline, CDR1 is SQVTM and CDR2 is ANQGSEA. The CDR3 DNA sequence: TGCAGCGCCTTGGACAGGGCTGTGCAGTTCTTC. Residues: CSALDRAVQFF.

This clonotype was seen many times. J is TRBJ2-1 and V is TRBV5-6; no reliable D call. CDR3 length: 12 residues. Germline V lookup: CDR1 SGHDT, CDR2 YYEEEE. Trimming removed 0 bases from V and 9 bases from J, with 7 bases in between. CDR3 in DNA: TGTGCCAGCAGCTTGGAGGAGCTTGAGCAGTTCTTC. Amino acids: CASSLEELEQFF.

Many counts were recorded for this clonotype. The CDR3 spells CASSEASGVRRRYTF. The CDR3 DNA sequence: TGTGCCAGCAGTGAAGCTTCCGGGGTCCGTCGTCGCTACACCTTC. This rearrangement joins TRBV6-1 to TRBJ1-2; D unresolved. Germline CDR1 reads MNHNS; CDR2 reads SASEGT. Trimming stripped 0 bases from V and 9 bases from J, with 17 bases between. This CDR3 is 15 amino acids long.